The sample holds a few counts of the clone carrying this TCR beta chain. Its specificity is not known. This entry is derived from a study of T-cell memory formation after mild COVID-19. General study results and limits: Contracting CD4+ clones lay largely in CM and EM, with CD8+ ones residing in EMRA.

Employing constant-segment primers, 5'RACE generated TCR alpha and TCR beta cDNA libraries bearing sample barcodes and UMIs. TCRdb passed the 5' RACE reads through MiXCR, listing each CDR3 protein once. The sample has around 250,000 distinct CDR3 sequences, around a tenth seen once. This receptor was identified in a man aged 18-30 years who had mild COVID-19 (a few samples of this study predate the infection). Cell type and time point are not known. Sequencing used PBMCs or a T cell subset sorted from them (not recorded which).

This CDR3 is CASSPGASSSGETQYF. DNA of the CDR3: TGTGCCAGCAGCCCAGGGGCCTCCTCATCGGGCGAGACCCAGTACTTC. This rearrangement joins TRBV7-8 to TRBJ2-5, with D possibly TRBD1 on 6 matching bases. The germline gives CDR1 SGHVS, CDR2 FQNEAQ. V lost 5 bases to trimming and J lost 5 bases, with 21 bases between them. This CDR3 comprises 16 residues. Looking up the rest from reference TRBV7-8 and TRBJ2-5 gives the full variable domain: GAGVSQSPRYKVAKRGQDVALRCDPISGHVSLFWYQQALGQGPEFLTYFQNEAQLDKSGLPSDRFFAERPEGSVSTLKIQRTQQEDSAVYLCASSPGASSSGETQYFGPGTRLLVL.